The rows below give T cell receptor beta chains drawn from one sample of a study of PD-1 blockade in classical Hodgkin lymphoma. The table came from immunoSEQ multiplex PCR; TCRdb's copy has only in-frame clones and leaves some out. The profile shows roughly 31,000 clones, roughly 90% of them singletons. Sequencing used CD4+ T cells from blood. These receptors all come from a human donor with classical Hodgkin lymphoma. Both conserved end residues are part of each CDR3. D genes are given only for firm matches. Not all rows give a size; the values are once, few, many and, for expanded clones, a class.

CDR3aa: CASSLWSGARETQYF
CDR3nt: TGTGCCAGCAGCTTGTGGTCGGGGGCTAGGGAGACCCAGTACTTC
v_gene: TRBV5-4
abundance: NA
j_gene: TRBJ2-5
d_gene: NA

CDR3aa: CAISGTSGRWETQYF
CDR3nt: TGTGCCATCAGTGGAACTAGCGGGAGGTGGGAGACCCAGTACTTC
v_gene: TRBV10-3
abundance: once
j_gene: TRBJ2-5
d_gene: TRBD2

CDR3aa: CASSYSGGTEAFF
CDR3nt: TGTGCCAGCAGTTACTCGGGCGGCACTGAAGCTTTCTTT
v_gene: TRBV6-5
abundance: NA
j_gene: TRBJ1-1
d_gene: NA

CDR3aa: CASSLLSSGESYEQYF
CDR3nt: TGTGCCAGCAGTTTACTCTCTTCAGGGGAATCGTACGAGCAGTACTTC
v_gene: TRBV28
abundance: NA
j_gene: TRBJ2-7
d_gene: NA

CDR3aa: CAWSVGGGHTQYF
CDR3nt: TGTGCCTGGAGTGTCGGGGGAGGCCATACGCAGTATTTT
v_gene: TRBV30
abundance: once
j_gene: TRBJ2-3
d_gene: NA

CDR3aa: CASSLQGARNQPQHF
CDR3nt: TGCGCCAGCAGTCTACAGGGGGCACGAAATCAGCCCCAGCATTTT
v_gene: TRBV5-1
abundance: once
j_gene: TRBJ1-5
d_gene: TRBD1

CDR3aa: CASTGQMNTEAFF
CDR3nt: TGTGCCAGCACGGGACAGATGAACACTGAAGCTTTCTTT
v_gene: TRBV6-5
abundance: NA
j_gene: TRBJ1-1
d_gene: TRBD1

CDR3aa: CSVATSGRENEQFF
CDR3nt: TGCAGCGTTGCGACTAGCGGGAGGGAGAATGAGCAGTTCTTC
v_gene: TRBV29-1
abundance: NA
j_gene: TRBJ2-1
d_gene: TRBD2

CDR3aa: CASSLDRDGYTF
CDR3nt: TGTGCCAGCAGCCTAGACAGGGATGGCTACACCTTC
v_gene: TRBV7-2
abundance: NA
j_gene: TRBJ1-2
d_gene: TRBD1

CDR3aa: CSVKRASGHTDTQYF
CDR3nt: TGCAGCGTTAAAAGGGCTAGCGGACACACAGATACGCAGTATTTT
v_gene: TRBV29-1
abundance: NA
j_gene: TRBJ2-3
d_gene: TRBD2

CDR3aa: CASSQGIGIGELFF
CDR3nt: TGTGCCAGCAGCCAGGGGATCGGGATCGGGGAGCTGTTTTTT
v_gene: TRBV11-2
abundance: NA
j_gene: TRBJ2-2
d_gene: NA

CDR3aa: CASSVGQGNTEAFF
CDR3nt: TGTGCCAGCAGCGTAGGACAGGGGAACACTGAAGCTTTCTTT
v_gene: TRBV7-2
abundance: NA
j_gene: TRBJ1-1
d_gene: TRBD1

CDR3aa: CASGYAGKLFF
CDR3nt: TGTGCCAGCGGGTATGCGGGAAAACTGTTTTTT
v_gene: TRBV11-2
abundance: once
j_gene: TRBJ1-4
d_gene: NA

CDR3aa: CASTRRGNYGYTF
CDR3nt: TGTGCCAGTACCCGACGGGGAAACTATGGCTACACCTTC
v_gene: TRBV19
abundance: few
j_gene: TRBJ1-2
d_gene: NA

CDR3aa: CASSERVYTDTQYF
CDR3nt: TGTGCCAGCAGCGAGAGGGTGTACACAGATACGCAGTATTTT
v_gene: TRBV7-2
abundance: NA
j_gene: TRBJ2-3
d_gene: NA

CDR3aa: CASSRFGLAGEEWVF
CDR3nt: TGTGCCAGTAGTAGGTTTGGACTAGCGGGAGAGGAGTGGGTCTTC
v_gene: TRBV19
abundance: once
j_gene: TRBJ2-1
d_gene: TRBD2

CDR3aa: CAWSVGVKTTGYTF
CDR3nt: TGTGCCTGGAGTGTGGGGGTTAAAACTACTGGCTACACCTTC
v_gene: TRBV30
abundance: NA
j_gene: TRBJ1-2
d_gene: NA

CDR3aa: CASVSASNTGELFF
CDR3nt: TGTGCCAGCGTCTCGGCGTCGAACACCGGGGAGCTGTTTTTT
v_gene: TRBV6-8
abundance: NA
j_gene: TRBJ2-2
d_gene: NA

CDR3aa: CASSGGETQYF
CDR3nt: TGTGCCAGCAGCGGAGGAGAGACCCAGTACTTC
v_gene: TRBV5-4
abundance: NA
j_gene: TRBJ2-5
d_gene: NA

CDR3aa: CASSQGGGTSRETQYF
CDR3nt: TGCGCCAGCAGCCAAGGCGGCGGGACCAGCCGAGAGACCCAGTACTTC
v_gene: TRBV4-3
abundance: NA
j_gene: TRBJ2-5
d_gene: NA

CDR3aa: CASKTGQDYNEQFF
CDR3nt: TGTGCCAGCAAGACCGGGCAAGACTACAATGAGCAGTTCTTC
v_gene: TRBV28
abundance: few
j_gene: TRBJ2-1
d_gene: NA

CDR3aa: CASSAAYEQYF
CDR3nt: TGTGCCAGCAGTGCCGCATACGAGCAGTACTTC
v_gene: TRBV2
abundance: once
j_gene: TRBJ2-7
d_gene: NA

CDR3aa: CASRIRTPGEQFF
CDR3nt: TGTGCCAGCAGAATCCGTACGCCCGGTGAGCAGTTCTTC
v_gene: TRBV6-6
abundance: NA
j_gene: TRBJ2-1
d_gene: NA

CDR3aa: CASSRTGGLAGTRYEQYF
CDR3nt: TGTGCCAGCAGTCGGACAGGGGGACTAGCGGGAACGCGCTACGAGCAGTACTTC
v_gene: TRBV28
abundance: NA
j_gene: TRBJ2-7
d_gene: TRBD2

CDR3aa: CASSLYSGTRDLAAFF
CDR3nt: TGTGCCAGCAGCTTATATAGCGGGACACGGGACTTAGCCGCTTTCTTT
v_gene: TRBV7-9
abundance: NA
j_gene: TRBJ1-1
d_gene: NA

CDR3aa: CASSLPGTSGNEQFF
CDR3nt: TGTGCCAGCAGTTTACCCGGGACTAGCGGCAATGAGCAGTTCTTC
v_gene: TRBV28
abundance: NA
j_gene: TRBJ2-1
d_gene: TRBD2

CDR3aa: CASSRTGTSGNEQFF
CDR3nt: TGTGCCAGCAGTCGAACCGGGACTAGCGGGAATGAGCAGTTCTTC
v_gene: TRBV7-6
abundance: NA
j_gene: TRBJ2-1
d_gene: TRBD2

CDR3aa: CASSESDSSSYEQYF
CDR3nt: TGTGCCAGCAGTGAATCCGACAGCAGCTCCTACGAGCAGTACTTC
v_gene: TRBV25-1
abundance: NA
j_gene: TRBJ2-7
d_gene: NA

CDR3aa: CASSMTREGTQYF
CDR3nt: TGTGCCAGCAGTATGACCCGGGAAGGGACCCAGTACTTC
v_gene: TRBV6-4
abundance: NA
j_gene: TRBJ2-5
d_gene: NA

CDR3aa: CASSSKGGSNDEQFF
CDR3nt: TGTGCCAGCAGCTCCAAGGGGGGATCTAATGATGAGCAGTTCTTC
v_gene: TRBV5-4
abundance: NA
j_gene: TRBJ2-1
d_gene: NA

CDR3aa: CASSFHGRGNQPQHF
CDR3nt: TGTGCCAGCAGCTTTCACGGTCGGGGCAATCAGCCCCAGCATTTT
v_gene: TRBV11-3
abundance: NA
j_gene: TRBJ1-5
d_gene: NA

CDR3aa: CASTRQGKDGYTF
CDR3nt: TGTGCCAGTACCCGACAGGGGAAGGATGGCTACACCTTC
v_gene: TRBV19
abundance: NA
j_gene: TRBJ1-2
d_gene: TRBD1

CDR3aa: CASSSRMSSYNEQFF
CDR3nt: TGTGCCAGCAGCTCGAGGATGAGCTCCTACAATGAGCAGTTCTTC
v_gene: TRBV7-3
abundance: NA
j_gene: TRBJ2-1
d_gene: NA

CDR3aa: CASSLSGVGYQETQYF
CDR3nt: TGTGCCAGCAGTCTGAGCGGAGTAGGGTACCAAGAGACCCAGTACTTC
v_gene: TRBV28
abundance: NA
j_gene: TRBJ2-5
d_gene: NA

CDR3aa: CASRTTGGWDYNEQFF
CDR3nt: TGTGCCAGTAGGACTACGGGGGGGTGGGACTACAATGAGCAGTTCTTC
v_gene: TRBV19
abundance: NA
j_gene: TRBJ2-1
d_gene: TRBD2

CDR3aa: CASSSGTGGFHEQYF
CDR3nt: TGTGCCAGCAGTTCCGGGACAGGGGGCTTCCACGAGCAGTACTTC
v_gene: TRBV28
abundance: NA
j_gene: TRBJ2-7
d_gene: TRBD1

CDR3aa: CASSLMAGGGNEQFF
CDR3nt: TGTGCCAGCAGCTTAATGGCGGGAGGTGGCAATGAGCAGTTCTTC
v_gene: TRBV7-7
abundance: NA
j_gene: TRBJ2-1
d_gene: TRBD2

CDR3aa: CASSRLSGTGSGELFF
CDR3nt: TGTGCCAGCAGCCGGCTTTCCGGGACAGGTTCCGGGGAGCTGTTTTTT
v_gene: TRBV7-2
abundance: NA
j_gene: TRBJ2-2
d_gene: TRBD1

CDR3aa: CASSPGPTGGPGNIQYF
CDR3nt: TGTGCCAGCAGCCCGGGCCCGACGGGAGGGCCGGGAAACATTCAGTACTTC
v_gene: TRBV7-8
abundance: NA
j_gene: TRBJ2-4
d_gene: TRBD2

CDR3aa: CASSSRLAGTYEQYF
CDR3nt: TGTGCCAGCAGTTCCAGACTAGCGGGAACCTACGAGCAGTACTTC
v_gene: TRBV27
abundance: NA
j_gene: TRBJ2-7
d_gene: TRBD2

CDR3aa: CASRGNGNTIYF
CDR3nt: TGTGCCAGCAGGGGAAATGGAAACACCATATATTTT
v_gene: TRBV28
abundance: NA
j_gene: TRBJ1-3
d_gene: NA

CDR3aa: CASSGTGDEQYF
CDR3nt: TGCGCCAGCAGTGGGACAGGCGACGAGCAGTACTTC
v_gene: TRBV10-1
abundance: NA
j_gene: TRBJ2-7
d_gene: TRBD1

CDR3aa: CASSPQALSGNTIYF
CDR3nt: TGTGCCAGCAGCCCTCAGGCCCTCTCTGGAAACACCATATATTTT
v_gene: TRBV7-2
abundance: NA
j_gene: TRBJ1-3
d_gene: NA

CDR3aa: CATLSGTTRGYTF
CDR3nt: TGTGCCACGCTTTCTGGGACAACTAGAGGCTACACCTTC
v_gene: TRBV28
abundance: NA
j_gene: TRBJ1-2
d_gene: NA

CDR3aa: CASSLFGGTNEKLFF
CDR3nt: TGTGCCAGCAGTTTATTCGGGGGGACTAATGAAAAACTGTTTTTT
v_gene: TRBV27
abundance: NA
j_gene: TRBJ1-4
d_gene: NA

CDR3aa: CASSADRGTGELFF
CDR3nt: TGTGCCAGCAGTGCGGACAGGGGAACCGGGGAGCTGTTTTTT
v_gene: TRBV2
abundance: NA
j_gene: TRBJ2-2
d_gene: TRBD1

CDR3aa: CASRLPGQGAYEQYF
CDR3nt: TGTGCCAGCAGGTTACCGGGACAGGGGGCGTACGAGCAGTACTTC
v_gene: TRBV28
abundance: NA
j_gene: TRBJ2-7
d_gene: TRBD1

CDR3aa: CASSQGPGGTGNTIYF
CDR3nt: TGTGCCAGCAGCCAGGGTCCAGGGGGAACTGGAAACACCATATATTTT
v_gene: TRBV7-2
abundance: once
j_gene: TRBJ1-3
d_gene: TRBD1

CDR3aa: CASSPRAASYEQYF
CDR3nt: TGTGCCAGCAGCCCCCGGGCAGCAAGCTACGAGCAGTACTTC
v_gene: TRBV7-9
abundance: NA
j_gene: TRBJ2-7
d_gene: NA

CDR3aa: CASSLQGAVNNEQFF
CDR3nt: TGTGCCAGCTCCCTACAGGGGGCGGTTAACAATGAGCAGTTCTTC
v_gene: TRBV18
abundance: NA
j_gene: TRBJ2-1
d_gene: TRBD1

CDR3aa: CATRLGPNSPLHF
CDR3nt: TGTGCCACCCGACTGGGCCCTAATTCACCCCTCCACTTT
v_gene: TRBV2
abundance: NA
j_gene: TRBJ1-6
d_gene: NA

CDR3aa: CASSPRVPSSYNEQFF
CDR3nt: TGTGCCAGCTCACCACGGGTCCCGAGCTCCTACAATGAGCAGTTCTTC
v_gene: TRBV18
abundance: NA
j_gene: TRBJ2-1
d_gene: NA

CDR3aa: CASSQTRGVTQYF
CDR3nt: TGCGCCAGCAGCCAAACCCGAGGCGTGACCCAGTACTTC
v_gene: TRBV4-3
abundance: once
j_gene: TRBJ2-5
d_gene: NA

CDR3aa: CASSEGTGGDYGYTF
CDR3nt: TGTGCCAGCAGTGAGGGAACAGGGGGCGACTATGGCTACACCTTC
v_gene: TRBV2
abundance: NA
j_gene: TRBJ1-2
d_gene: TRBD1

CDR3aa: CASSIWTGRGVTEAFF
CDR3nt: TGTGCCAGTAGTATTTGGACAGGGAGAGGGGTCACTGAAGCTTTCTTT
v_gene: TRBV19
abundance: NA
j_gene: TRBJ1-1
d_gene: TRBD1